The sequence of this T cell receptor (beta chain) was determined in a study of shared clonotypes between healthy human individuals. Whole-study findings and limits: All-four-donor shared clonotypes had higher generation probabilities than non-shared clonotypes did.

Trimming removed 6 bases from V and 0 bases from J, with 12 bases in between. There are 15 residues in the CDR3. Germline CDR1 and CDR2: MDHEN and SYDVKM. Clones were read by immunoSEQ multiplex PCR, and TCRdb kept only the in-frame ones, dropping some. Among roughly 2,000,000 clones, over 85% were seen once, and the ten largest hold approximately 1.6%. This clone was detected only once. Antigen unknown. Other DNA variants within this sample encode the same CDR3. As defined, naive CD8 cells were CD45RO-negative and positively selected for CCR7, with terminally differentiated effector memory CD45RA+ cells excluded. Study donors comprised healthy, HIV-negative adults devoid of recent acute infection or vaccination.

The material sequenced was naive CD8+ T cells from PBMCs. The chain combines TRBV28 with TRBJ1-5; possible D gene TRBD1, 6 bases. The sequence derives from a man aged 18 to 35 in good health. Some clones in this sample may be carry-over from other donors' samples. In nucleotides, the CDR3 is TGTGCCAGCAGAGTGACAGGTTATAGCAATCAGCCCCAGCATTTT. Amino acid sequence: CASRVTGYSNQPQHF.